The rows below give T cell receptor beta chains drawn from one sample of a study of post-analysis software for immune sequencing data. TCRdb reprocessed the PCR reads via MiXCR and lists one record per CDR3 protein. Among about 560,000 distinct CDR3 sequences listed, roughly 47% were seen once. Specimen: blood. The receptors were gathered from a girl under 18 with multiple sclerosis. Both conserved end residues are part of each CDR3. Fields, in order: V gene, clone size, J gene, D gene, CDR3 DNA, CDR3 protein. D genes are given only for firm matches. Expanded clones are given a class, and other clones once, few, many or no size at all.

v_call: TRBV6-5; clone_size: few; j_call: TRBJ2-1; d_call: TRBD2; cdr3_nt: TGTGCCAGCAGTCCCGGACTAGGGTCCTACAATGAGCAGTTCTTC; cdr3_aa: CASSPGLGSYNEQFF
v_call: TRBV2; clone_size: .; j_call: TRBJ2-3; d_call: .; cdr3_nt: TGTGCCAGCGGCGGGGAGAGTACAGATACGCAGTATTTT; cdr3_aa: CASGGESTDTQYF
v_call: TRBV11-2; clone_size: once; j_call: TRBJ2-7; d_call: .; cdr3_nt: TGTGCCAGCCGATGGAGGGACTCCTACGAGCAGTACTTC; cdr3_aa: CASRWRDSYEQYF
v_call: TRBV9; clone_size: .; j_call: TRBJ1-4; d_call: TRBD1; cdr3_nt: TGTGCCAGCAGCACCGGACAGGCAACTAATGAAAAACTGTTTTTT; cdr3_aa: CASSTGQATNEKLFF
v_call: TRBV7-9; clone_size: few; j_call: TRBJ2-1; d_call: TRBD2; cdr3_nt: TGTGCCAGCAGCCAAATAGCGGGGACCACCTACAATGAGCAGTTCTTC; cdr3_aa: CASSQIAGTTYNEQFF
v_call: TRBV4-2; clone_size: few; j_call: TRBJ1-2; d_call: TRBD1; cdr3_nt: TGTGCCAGCAGCCAGGAGGGACAGTTACCTTATGGCTACACCTTC; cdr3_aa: CASSQEGQLPYGYTF
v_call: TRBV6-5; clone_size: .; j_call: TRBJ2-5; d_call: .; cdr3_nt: TGTGCCAGCAGGTCACCGGGGTGGGAGACCCAGTACTTC; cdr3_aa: CASRSPGWETQYF
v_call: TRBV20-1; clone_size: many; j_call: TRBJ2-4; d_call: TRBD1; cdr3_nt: TGCAGTGCAACCCGACAGGGAGACAAAAACATTCAGTACTTC; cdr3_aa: CSATRQGDKNIQYF
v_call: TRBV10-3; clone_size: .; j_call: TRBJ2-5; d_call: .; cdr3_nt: TGTGCCTCCCAGGAACTAGTGGACCAAGAGACCCAGTACTTC; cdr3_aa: CASQELVDQETQYF
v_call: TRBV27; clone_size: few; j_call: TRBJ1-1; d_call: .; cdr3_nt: TGTGCCAGCAATTCTCGGGGGGAGGGCACTGAAGCTTTCTTT; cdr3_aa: CASNSRGEGTEAFF
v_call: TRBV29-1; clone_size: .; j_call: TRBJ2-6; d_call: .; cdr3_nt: .; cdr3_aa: CSVGRGTGANVRTF
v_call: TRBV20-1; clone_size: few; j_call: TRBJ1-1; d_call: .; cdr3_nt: TGCAGTGCTCCTAAGGGGGGCCGTTCGATGAACACTGAAGCTTTCTTT; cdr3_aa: CSAPKGGRSMNTEAFF
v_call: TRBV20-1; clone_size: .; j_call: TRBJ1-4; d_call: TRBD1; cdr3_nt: TGCAGTGCTAGACCGGGACAGACTAATGAAAAACTGTTTTTT; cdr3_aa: CSARPGQTNEKLFF
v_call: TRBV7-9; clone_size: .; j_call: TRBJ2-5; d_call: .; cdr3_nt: TGTGCCAGCAGCTCCCGACAGGTTCAAGAGACCCAGTACTTC; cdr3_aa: CASSSRQVQETQYF
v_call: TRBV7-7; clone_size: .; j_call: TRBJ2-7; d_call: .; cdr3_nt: TGTGCTAGCAGCTTAGCCCACGACAGCTACGAGCAGTACTTC; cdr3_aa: CASSLAHDSYEQYF
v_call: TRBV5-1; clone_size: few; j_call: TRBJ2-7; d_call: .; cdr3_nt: TGCGCCAGCAGCTTGGCCGGGACGGCGGTGACCTACGAGCAGTACTTC; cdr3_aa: CASSLAGTAVTYEQYF
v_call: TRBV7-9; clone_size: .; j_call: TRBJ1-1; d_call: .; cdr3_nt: TGTGCCAGCAGCTTAGACGGCAGGGGCCCTGAAGCTTTCTTT; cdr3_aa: CASSLDGRGPEAFF
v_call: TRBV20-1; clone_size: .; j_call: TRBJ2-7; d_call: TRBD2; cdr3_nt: TGCAGTGCTTGGAGCGGGGGAAGGTACAATGAGCAGTACTTC; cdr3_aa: CSAWSGGRYNEQYF
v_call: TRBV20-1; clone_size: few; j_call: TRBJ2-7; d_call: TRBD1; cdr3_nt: TGCAGTGCTAGAGATCTTGCAGGGGGCTACAACGAGCAGTACTTC; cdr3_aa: CSARDLAGGYNEQYF
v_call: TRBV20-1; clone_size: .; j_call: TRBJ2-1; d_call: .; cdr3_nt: TGCAGTGCTAGACCCCTCTTGGCGCAGTTCTTC; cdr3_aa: CSARPLLAQFF
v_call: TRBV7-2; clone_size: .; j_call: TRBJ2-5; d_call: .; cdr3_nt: TGTACCAGCAGCTTAAGTAGTTCCGGGGCTCCGGAGGAGGAGACCCAGTACTTC; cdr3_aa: CTSSLSSSGAPEEETQYF
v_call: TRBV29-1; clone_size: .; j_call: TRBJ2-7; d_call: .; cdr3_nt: TGCAGCGTTGGCGCCGAACTCTCCTACGAGCAGTACTTC; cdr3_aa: CSVGAELSYEQYF
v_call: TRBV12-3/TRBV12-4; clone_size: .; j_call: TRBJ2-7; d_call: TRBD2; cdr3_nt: TGTGCCAGCAAAGCGGGAGGGCCAACCAATGAGCAGTACTTC; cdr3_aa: CASKAGGPTNEQYF
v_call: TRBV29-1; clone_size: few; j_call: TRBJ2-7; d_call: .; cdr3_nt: TGCAGCGTTGAAGAAAGGGCCGGGTACGAGCAGTACTTC; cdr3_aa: CSVEERAGYEQYF
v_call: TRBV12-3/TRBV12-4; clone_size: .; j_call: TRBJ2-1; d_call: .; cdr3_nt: TGTGCCAGCAGCCCTGGACCCATGTACAATGAGCAGTTCTTC; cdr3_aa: CASSPGPMYNEQFF
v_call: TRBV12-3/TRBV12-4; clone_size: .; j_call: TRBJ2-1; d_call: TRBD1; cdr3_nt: TGTGCCAGCAGTATCCTCGGGGGCGAGGACAGGGACTACAATGAGCAGTTCTTC; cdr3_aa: CASSILGGEDRDYNEQFF
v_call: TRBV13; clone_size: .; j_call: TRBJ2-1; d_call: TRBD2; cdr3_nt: TGTGCCAGCAGCCCTGGGACTAGCGGGAGGGCCAATGAGCAGTTCTTC; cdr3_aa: CASSPGTSGRANEQFF
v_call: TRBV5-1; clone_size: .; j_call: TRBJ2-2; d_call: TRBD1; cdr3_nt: TGCGCCAGCAGCTGGGAGGACAGGGACACCGGGGAGCTGTTTTTT; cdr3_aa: CASSWEDRDTGELFF
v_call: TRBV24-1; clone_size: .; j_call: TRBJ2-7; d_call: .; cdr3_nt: TGTGCCACCAGTCCCGGGGCAGGGGCCTACGAGCAGTACTTC; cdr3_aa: CATSPGAGAYEQYF
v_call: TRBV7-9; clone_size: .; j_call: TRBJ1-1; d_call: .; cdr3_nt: TGTGCCTGGGAGAACAGAGCCCTCATGAACACTGAAGCTTTCTTC; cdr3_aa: CAWENRALMNTEAFF
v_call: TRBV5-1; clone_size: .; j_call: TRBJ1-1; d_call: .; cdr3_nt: TGCGCCAGCAGCTTGGGGATGGTGAACACTGAAGCTTTCTTT; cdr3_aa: CASSLGMVNTEAFF
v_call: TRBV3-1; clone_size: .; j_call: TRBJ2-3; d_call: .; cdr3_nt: TGTGCCAGCAGCCTTTTGAAGAGGGCTGGCGCCACAGATACGCAGTATTTT; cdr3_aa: CASSLLKRAGATDTQYF
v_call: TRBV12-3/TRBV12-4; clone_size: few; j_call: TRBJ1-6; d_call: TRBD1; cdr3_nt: TGTGCCAGCACCCTAGACAGGGAGAATTCACCCCTCCACTTT; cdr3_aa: CASTLDRENSPLHF
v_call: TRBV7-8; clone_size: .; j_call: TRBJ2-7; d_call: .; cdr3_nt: TGTGCCAGCAGGAGGGTCGAGACAGAGACTAAGGAGCAGTACTTC; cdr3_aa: CASRRVETETKEQYF
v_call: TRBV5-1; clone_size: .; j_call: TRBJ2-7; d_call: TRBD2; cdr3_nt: TGCGCCAGCAGCTCCGGGACTAGCGGGACCGAGCAGTACTTC; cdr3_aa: CASSSGTSGTEQYF
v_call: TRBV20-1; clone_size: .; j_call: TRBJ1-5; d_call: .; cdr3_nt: TGCAGTGCTAGGGGAAGTGGCAATCAGCCCCAGCATTTT; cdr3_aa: CSARGSGNQPQHF
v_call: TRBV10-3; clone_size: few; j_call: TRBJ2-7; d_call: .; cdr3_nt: TGTGCCATCAGTCAAATGTTGAGCTCCTACGAGCAGTACTTC; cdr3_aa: CAISQMLSSYEQYF
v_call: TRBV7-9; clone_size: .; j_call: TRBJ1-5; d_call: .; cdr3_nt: TGTGCCAGCAGCTCCTACAGAGACAATCAGCCCCAGCATTTT; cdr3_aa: CASSSYRDNQPQHF
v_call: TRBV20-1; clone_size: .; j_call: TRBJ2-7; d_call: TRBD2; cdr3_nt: TGCAGTGCTAGGGGTATAGCGGGGGACTCCTACGAGCAGTACTTC; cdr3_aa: CSARGIAGDSYEQYF
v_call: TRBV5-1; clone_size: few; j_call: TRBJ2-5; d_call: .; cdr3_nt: TGCGCCAGCAGCCTCCGGACAGTGACGAATGAGCAGTACTTC; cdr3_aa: CASSLRTVTNEQYF
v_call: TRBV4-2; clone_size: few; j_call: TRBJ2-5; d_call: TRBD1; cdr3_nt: TGTGCCAGCAGTTTCTCTCAGGGGGAACCCTCTCAAGAGACCCAGTACTTC; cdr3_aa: CASSFSQGEPSQETQYF
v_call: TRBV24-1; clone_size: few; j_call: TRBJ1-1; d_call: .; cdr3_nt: TGTGCCACCAGTGACCCACAGGGTAAGAACACTGAAGCTTTCTTT; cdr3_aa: CATSDPQGKNTEAFF
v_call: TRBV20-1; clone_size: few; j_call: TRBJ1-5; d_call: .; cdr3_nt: TGCAGTGCTAGTGGGGGCAATCAGCCCCAGCATTTT; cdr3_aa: CSASGGNQPQHF
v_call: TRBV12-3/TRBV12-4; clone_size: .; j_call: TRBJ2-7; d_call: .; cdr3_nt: TGTGCCAGCAGTCCGCATACAGAGTTTTTCTACGAGCAGTACTTC; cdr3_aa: CASSPHTEFFYEQYF
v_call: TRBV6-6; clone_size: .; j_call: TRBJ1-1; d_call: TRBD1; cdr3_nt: TGTGCCAGCAGTTTGCAGGGGGCTCTGAACACTGAAGCTTTCTTT; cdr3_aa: CASSLQGALNTEAFF
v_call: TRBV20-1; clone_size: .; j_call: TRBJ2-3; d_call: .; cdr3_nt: TGCAGTGCTAAGCGAGGAGATGCGCAGTATTTT; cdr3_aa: CSAKRGDAQYF
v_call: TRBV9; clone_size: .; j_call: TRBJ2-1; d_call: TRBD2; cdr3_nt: TGTGCCAGCAGCCCATCGGGGGGGTTCTACAATGAGCAGTTCTTC; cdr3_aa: CASSPSGGFYNEQFF
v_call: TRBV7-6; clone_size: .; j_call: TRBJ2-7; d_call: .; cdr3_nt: TGTGCCAGCAGCTTGAAAACAGGTTCCTACGAGCAGTACTTC; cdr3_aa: CASSLKTGSYEQYF
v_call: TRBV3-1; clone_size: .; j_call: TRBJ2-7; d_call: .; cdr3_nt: TGTGCCAGCAGCCGCGGCGGGCACGAGCAGTACTTC; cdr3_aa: CASSRGGHEQYF
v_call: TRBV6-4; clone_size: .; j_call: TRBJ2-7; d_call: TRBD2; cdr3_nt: TGTGCCAGCAGTGACTCTAGCGGGGGGGCCTACGAGCAGTACTTC; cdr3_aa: CASSDSSGGAYEQYF
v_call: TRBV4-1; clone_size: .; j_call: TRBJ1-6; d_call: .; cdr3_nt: TGCACCAGCAGCCAAGTTGGTCAACCCCTCCACTTT; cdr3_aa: CTSSQVGQPLHF